This is a list of T cell receptor beta chains from one sample in a study of cytomegalovirus exposure and HLA in healthy donors. Here immunoSEQ multiplex PCR was the method, and the copy in TCRdb shows in-frame clones only, minus some. This sample carries roughly 150,000 clones, approximately 80% of them seen once, and the ten largest clones take less than 3%. The sequenced material came from PBMCs. The receptors originated from a male donor in good health and CMV-seronegative. Both conserved end residues are part of each CDR3. The D gene is left open where the match is weak. Rows give clone size only sometimes, using once, few, many, or a class for an expanded clone.

clone size	V gene	CDR3 length	J gene	D gene	CDR3 DNA	CDR3 protein
.	TRBV19	13	TRBJ1-2	.	TGTGCCAGTACCCTACCAGGGGCGGATGGCTACACCTTC	CASTLPGADGYTF
.	TRBV6-9	15	TRBJ2-7	TRBD2	TGTGCCAGCAGTTTACCTAGCGGGAGAGCCTACGAGCAGTACTTC	CASSLPSGRAYEQYF
.	TRBV9	14	TRBJ2-7	.	TGTGCCAGCAGCGTAGAATTGACAGGACCCGAGCAGTACTTC	CASSVELTGPEQYF
.	TRBV5-1	14	TRBJ2-7	TRBD1	TGCGCCAGCAGCTTGAGGACAGGTACCTACGAGCAGTACTTC	CASSLRTGTYEQYF
.	TRBV6-1	14	TRBJ2-3	.	TGTGCCAGCAGTGAACGGGGGGCTGAAGATACGCAGTATTTT	CASSERGAEDTQYF
.	TRBV2	21	TRBJ2-3	TRBD2	TGTGCCAGCAGTGACTGGGTCGGGACTAGCGGGAGGGCGTCGGGCACAGATACGCAGTATTTT	CASSDWVGTSGRASGTDTQYF
.	TRBV19	11	TRBJ1-1	.	TGTGCCACAACTACGACGGTTGAAGCTTTCTTT	CATTTTVEAFF
.	TRBV7-3	16	TRBJ2-7	TRBD2	TGTGCCAGCAGCCTAGTGGGACTAGCGGCCTCCTACGAGCAGTACTTC	CASSLVGLAASYEQYF
few	TRBV5-6	13	TRBJ2-3	.	TGTGCCAGCAGACAGGAGCCCACAGATACGCAGTATTTT	CASRQEPTDTQYF
.	TRBV9	17	TRBJ2-2	.	TGTGCCAGCAGCGTAGCTCCCAGGGTCCCGGACACCGGGGAGCTGTTTTTT	CASSVAPRVPDTGELFF
.	TRBV6-1	15	TRBJ2-7	TRBD2	TGTGCCAGCAGTGAATTGAGCGGGAACTCCTACGAGCAGTACTTC	CASSELSGNSYEQYF
once	TRBV7-6	16	TRBJ2-7	TRBD1	TGTGCCAGCAGCTTCGCGTTTGGACAGGGGGCCGTCGAGCAGTACTTC	CASSFAFGQGAVEQYF
.	TRBV7-8	16	TRBJ2-1	TRBD1	TGTGCCAGCAGCCTAGGACAGGGCCTGCTTGGAAGTGAGCAGTTCTTC	CASSLGQGLLGSEQFF
.	TRBV28	14	TRBJ1-5	.	TGTGCCAGCAGTCAAACGGACATCTGGAGCTCCCAGCATTTT	CASSQTDIWSSQHF
.	TRBV29-1	14	TRBJ2-2	.	TGCAGCGTTGAACGGGGGGCTAACACCGGGGAGCTGTTTTTT	CSVERGANTGELFF
once	TRBV18	15	TRBJ2-2	TRBD1	TGTGCCAGCTCACTGACAGGGCCCGACACCGGGGAGCTGTTTTTT	CASSLTGPDTGELFF
.	TRBV5-1	14	TRBJ1-1	.	TGCGCCAGCAGGAACCCAGGGCCGAACACTGAAGCTTTCTTT	CASRNPGPNTEAFF
.	TRBV19	15	TRBJ2-5	TRBD2	TGTGCCAGTAGTCCAATAGCGGGGGGCCAAGAGACCCAGTACTTC	CASSPIAGGQETQYF
once	TRBV6-5	15	TRBJ2-7	TRBD2	TGTGCCAGCAGCGATGCAGCCCTAGCGGGAGACGAGCAGTACTTC	CASSDAALAGDEQYF
.	TRBV28	13	TRBJ1-1	.	TGTGCCAGCAGTCCCGGGACAAGGGGAGAAGCTTTCTTT	CASSPGTRGEAFF
.	TRBV7-9	11	TRBJ2-3	.	TGTGCCAGCAGCTCTCCAGATACGCAGTATTTT	CASSSPDTQYF
.	TRBV2	14	TRBJ1-2	.	TGTGCCAGCAGTGACCCCTCAGGGGCTGGTGGCTACACCTTC	CASSDPSGAGGYTF
few	TRBV7-8	13	TRBJ1-1	.	TGTGCCAGCAGCCAAACAATGAACACTGAAGCTTTCTTT	CASSQTMNTEAFF